The TCR beta chain under discussion was sequenced for a study of cytomegalovirus exposure and HLA in healthy donors. Germline V gene lookup returns CDR1 SEHNR and CDR2 FQNEAQ (reference sequence). V shed 4 bases and J shed 4 bases, with 14 bases lying between them. This CDR3 spans 14 amino acids. This clone turned up a few times. Its antigen is unknown. General study points: On later analysis, the bulk of CMV-associated TCR beta chains appeared to be HLA-restricted.

The study ran its PCR with 60 Vbeta and 13 Jbeta primers. Generated by immunoSEQ multiplex PCR, the TCRdb table keeps only in-frame clones and is missing some. This table has 200,000 to 250,000 clones, roughly 84% appearing once. Specimen: PBMCs. This rearrangement joins TRBV7-9 to TRBJ2-7; perhaps TRBD2 as D (6 bases). The receptor was derived from a human donor in good health. CDR3 bases: TGTGCCAGCAGCTCACGCGGGGTAGGGTACGAGCAGTACTTC. This translates into CASSSRGVGYEQYF.